These 10 T cell receptor beta chains were all obtained from the same sample, sequenced in a study of T cells in Graves' hyperthyroidism and ophthalmopathy. RNA transcripts were the template for amplifying TCR beta CDR3 regions. HTBI primers were used for first-round RT-PCR of the TCR CDR3. MiXCR was run by TCRdb on the multiplex PCR reads, yielding one entry per CDR3 protein. Of nearly 600,000 distinct CDR3 sequences detected, 11% to 15% appear once; the ten largest clones hold roughly 7%. Sequenced input: blood. These receptors were taken from a woman aged 18-29 years with Graves' ophthalmopathy.

At least ten counts were recorded for this clonotype. The V call is TRBV12-3 or TRBV12-4, the J call TRBJ2-5; 9 nucleotides line up with TRBD1. Germline trimming cut 3 bases from V and 0 bases from J; bases unmatched to any gene: 2. The CDR3 spans 15 residues. CDR3 amino acids: CASSLTGGYQETQYF. CDR3 DNA: TGTGCCAGCAGTTTGACAGGGGGTTACCAAGAGACCCAGTACTTC.

This clonotype was seen ten or more times. V gene TRBV20-1 combines with J gene TRBJ2-7, with a weak D call TRBD1 (5 bases). The CDR3 loop spans 14 amino acids. From germline, CDR1 is DFQATT and CDR2 SNEGSKA (reference sequence). V lost 6 bases and J 0 bases, leaving 15 bases between the germline ends. CDR3 sequence reads: CSATGRILSYEQYF. The CDR3 bases are TGCAGTGCCACAGGACGGATTCTCTCCTACGAGCAGTACTTC.

The rearrangement links TRBV4-1 to TRBJ2-7; D is possibly TRBD2 (6 bases). The CDR3 has 15 amino acids. The germline V and J ends were trimmed by 4 bases and 7 bases, with 20 bases remaining between them. CDR1 is MGHRA and CDR2 is YSYEKL in the germline V gene. The CDR3 is CASSRIVVGGQEQYF. In DNA form, the CDR3 reads TGCGCCAGCAGCCGCATAGTGGTGGGGGGTCAAGAGCAGTACTTC.

This clonotype has at least ten counts. The gene calls are TRBV24-1 and TRBJ1-2; no clear D. This CDR3 contains 14 residues. The germline CDR1 and CDR2 sequences are KGHDR and SFDVKD. The V end was cut by 5 bases, the J end by 3 bases, with 12 bases between. As DNA, the CDR3 is TGTGCCACCAGTGGTCCGGCCGGGGACTATGGCTACACCTTC. Protein product: CATSGPAGDYGYTF.

The chain joins TRBV7-2 to TRBJ1-5; 8 nucleotides agree with TRBD1. This CDR3 is 13 amino acids long. With 10 bases clipped from V and 2 bases from J, the junction kept 4 bases outside the gene matches. Per the germline V gene, CDR1 is SGHTA and CDR2 is FQGNSA. In nucleotides, the CDR3 is TGTGCCATCGGACAGGGAGGCAATCAGCCCCAGCATTTT. This codes for CAIGQGGNQPQHF.

In this sample, this clonotype turned up many times. The V call is TRBV29-1, the J call TRBJ2-1, with 9 bases that match TRBD2. Germline-derived CDR1 and CDR2 are SQVTM and ANQGSEA. The V gene end was trimmed by 7 bases and the J gene end by 5 bases; junction bases not matched to a gene: 15. This CDR3 is 16 amino acids long. For the CDR3, the DNA is TGCAGCGCCGAGGGCGCTAGCGGGACACAAAACAATGAGCAGTTCTTC. This translates into CSAEGASGTQNNEQFF.

This clonotype was detected a few times. The rearrangement uses TRBV7-9 and TRBJ2-5; 10 positions match TRBD2. V shed 4 bases and J 2 bases; nucleotides not matched to a gene: 7. CDR3 length: 16 amino acids. From germline, CDR1 is SEHNR and CDR2 FQNEAQ (reference sequence). The CDR3 here is CASSSSSGRWQETQYF. CDR3 DNA: TGTGCCAGCAGCTCTTCTAGCGGGAGATGGCAAGAGACCCAGTACTTC.

This chain uses TRBV19 with TRBJ2-3; 8 bases match TRBD1. V lost 0 bases to trimming and J lost 1 base; unmatched junction nucleotides: 3. The germline V gene encodes CDR1 LNHDA and CDR2 SQIVND (reference sequence). This CDR3 has 16 residues. CDR3 bases: TGTGCCAGTAGTATAGATCCAGGGGGCGGCACAGATACGCAGTATTTT. Translation: CASSIDPGGGTDTQYF.

This clonotype was detected many times. This sequence joins TRBV5-1 and TRBJ1-2; no definite D call. CDR3 length equals 15 residues. V lost 0 bases and J lost 4, with 13 bases in between. CDR1 SGHRS and CDR2 YFSETQ come from the germline V gene. This CDR3 is CASSLGQEEIYGYTF. Written as DNA, the CDR3 is TGCGCCAGCAGCTTGGGGCAGGAAGAGATCTATGGCTACACCTTC.

This clonotype was observed many times. The V and J genes are TRBV11-2 and TRBJ1-6; TRBD1 agrees at 9 bases. Germline V gives CDR1 SGHAT, CDR2 FQNNGV. V lost 5 bases to trimming and J lost 9 bases; unmatched junction nucleotides: 11. The CDR3 length is 16 residues. The CDR3: CASSPPGTGRSSPLHF. The CDR3 DNA reads as TGTGCCAGCAGCCCTCCCGGGACAGGGAGGAGTTCACCCCTCCACTTT.